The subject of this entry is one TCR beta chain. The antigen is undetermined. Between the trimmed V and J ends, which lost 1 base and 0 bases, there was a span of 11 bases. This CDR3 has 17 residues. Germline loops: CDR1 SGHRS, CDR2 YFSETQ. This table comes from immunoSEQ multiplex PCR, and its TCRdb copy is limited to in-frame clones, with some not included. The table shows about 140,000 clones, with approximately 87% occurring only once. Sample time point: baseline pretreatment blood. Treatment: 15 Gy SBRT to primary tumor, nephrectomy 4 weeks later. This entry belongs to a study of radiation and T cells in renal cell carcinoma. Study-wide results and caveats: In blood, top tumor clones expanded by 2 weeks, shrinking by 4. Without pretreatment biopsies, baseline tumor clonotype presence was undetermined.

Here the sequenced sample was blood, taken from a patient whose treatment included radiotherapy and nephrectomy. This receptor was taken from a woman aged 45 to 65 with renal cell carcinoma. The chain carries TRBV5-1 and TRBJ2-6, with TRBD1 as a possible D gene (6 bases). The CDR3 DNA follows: TGCGCCAGCAGCTTGCGGACAGTGAGCTCTGGGGCCAACGTCCTGACTTTC. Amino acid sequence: CASSLRTVSSGANVLTF. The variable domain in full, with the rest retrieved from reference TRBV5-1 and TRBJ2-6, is KAGVTQTPRYLIKTRGQQVTLSCSPISGHRSVSWYQQTPGQGLQFLFEYFSETQRNKGNFPGRFSGRQFSNSRSEMNVSTLELGDSALYLCASSLRTVSSGANVLTFGAGSRLTVL.